This TCR delta chain was retrieved from a study of Vδ1+ human thymocytes. Study conclusions and caveats: Thymic TRG and TRD repertoires appeared highly polyclonal, with Gaussian CDR3 length distributions. Bulk repertoire data may be misinterpreted because of unexpected Vdelta2 sequences.

RNA was extracted from the cells and then reverse transcribed. The CDR3 regions were amplified by multiplex PCR from V-gene primers to a constant-region primer. With CATT, TCRdb re-called clones from the multiplex PCR reads. Counted here are tens of thousands of delta-chain clones, less than 15% occurring once; the ten biggest clones make up 0.3% to 0.45%. Regarding this clone: Antigen: not known.

The sorted cells were CD3+ Vdelta1+ Vdelta2- thymocytes from alphabeta-depleted thymus. Germline V gene data show CDR1 as NSMFDY and CDR2 as ISSIKDK. The V and J ends lost 4 bases and 11 bases respectively, with 24 bases between them. This CDR3 is built from 14 residues. The clonotype comes from a girl less than two years old who had congenital heart surgery. Sample: Vdelta1+ gamma-delta thymocytes from the thymus. Indicated subset: FACS-sorted CD3+ TCRalphabeta- TCRVdelta1+ TCRVdelta2- thymocytes. The V and J genes are TRAV29/DV5 and TRDJ1; maybe TRDD3 (5 bases). The CDR3 DNA reads TGTGCAGCAGACGGGGTACCACAGAAAGGGGGCCTCATCTTT. Residues: CAADGVPQKGGLIF. Looking up the rest from reference TRAV29/DV5 and TRDJ1 gives the full variable domain: DQQVKQNSPSLSVQEGRISILNCDYTNSMFDYFLWYKKYPAEGPTFLISISSIKDKNEDGRFTVFLNKSAKHLSLHIVPSQPGDSAVYFCAADGVPQKGGLIFGKGTRVTVEP.